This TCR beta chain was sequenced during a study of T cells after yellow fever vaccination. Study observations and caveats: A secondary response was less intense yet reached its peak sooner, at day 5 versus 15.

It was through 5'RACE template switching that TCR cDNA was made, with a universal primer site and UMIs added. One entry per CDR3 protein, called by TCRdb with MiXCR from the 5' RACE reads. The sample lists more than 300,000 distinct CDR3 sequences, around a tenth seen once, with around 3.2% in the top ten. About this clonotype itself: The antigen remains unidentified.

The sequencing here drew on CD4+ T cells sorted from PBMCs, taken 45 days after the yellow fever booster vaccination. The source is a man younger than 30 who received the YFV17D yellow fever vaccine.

This chain's CDR3 is CATSRQQFDYGYTF. CDR3 DNA sequence: TGTGCCACCAGCAGACAACAGTTTGACTATGGCTACACCTTC. The chain couples TRBV15 to TRBJ1-2; D uncertain. Germline V gene lookup returns CDR1 LNHNV and CDR2 YYDKDF (reference sequence). Trimming shortened V by 2 bases and J by 3 bases, and 10 bases separated the two germline ends. The CDR3 loop spans 14 amino acids. The full variable domain, its missing parts supplied by reference TRBV15 and TRBJ1-2, is DAMVIQNPRYQVTQFGKPVTLSCSQTLNHNVMYWYQQKSSQAPKLLFHYYDKDFNNEADTPDNFQSRRPNTSFCFLDIRSPGLGDTAMYLCATSRQQFDYGYTFGSGTRLTVV.